Each of the 18 T cell receptor beta chains below was sequenced from the same sample in a study of beta chain features in type 1 diabetes. The sequenced template was cDNA made from the entire isolated RNA. The method was immunoSEQ multiplex PCR; TCRdb's version includes in-frame clones alone and lacks a portion of them. This sample has fewer than 650,000 clones, with roughly a sixth found just once. Sequencing was carried out using naive CD4+ T cells from blood. Source of these receptors: a man younger than 30 in good health.

The CDR3 here is CASSLRASTDTQYF. The CDR3 bases are TGCGCCAGCAGCCTCCGGGCCAGCACAGATACGCAGTATTTT. The chain couples TRBV4-3 to TRBJ2-3, with D unresolved. The V gene's germline CDR1 is LGHNA and CDR2 YSLEER. The length of the CDR3 is 14 residues. The V end lost 4 bases, the J end lost 0 bases, and 8 bases lay between the germline ends.

The rearrangement uses TRBV9 and TRBJ1-1; possibly TRBD1 for D (6 bases). This CDR3 is built from 15 residues. Germline V CDR1 and CDR2: SGDLS, YYNGEE. V was shortened by 4 bases and J by 1 base, with 14 bases between the two germline ends. CDR3 residues: CASSLAGQSNTEAFF. The CDR3 region has the DNA TGTGCCAGCAGCTTGGCCGGACAGTCGAACACTGAAGCTTTCTTT.

This clone was recorded a few times. The V and J genes are TRBV7-3 and TRBJ2-1; D is possibly TRBD1 (5 bases). With 3 bases removed from V and 8 bases from J, the gap between germline ends came to 8 bases. Germline-derived CDR1 and CDR2 are SGHTA and FQGTGA. There are 12 residues in the CDR3. The CDR3 loop is CASSFQGHEQFF. As DNA, the CDR3 is TGTGCCAGCAGCTTCCAGGGCCATGAGCAGTTCTTC. Complete variable domain (other parts from reference TRBV7-3 and TRBJ2-1): GAGVSQTPSNKVTEKGKYVELRCDPISGHTALYWYRQSLGQGPEFLIYFQGTGAADDSGLPNDRFFAVRPEGSVSTLKIQRTERGDSAVYLCASSFQGHEQFFGPGTRLTVL.

This clone has a handful of counts. V and J are TRBV5-6 and TRBJ2-7; D assignment may be TRBD1 or TRBD2 (6 bases each). V lost 1 base to trimming and J lost 6 bases, with 14 bases between them. The germline CDR1 and CDR2 sequences are SGHDT and YYEEEE. The CDR3 is 14 residues long. The CDR3: CASSLNGGRSEQYF. The CDR3 DNA follows: TGTGCCAGCAGCTTGAATGGGGGGCGAAGCGAGCAGTACTTC.

With regard to this clone: Other nucleotide sequences in the sample specify the same CDR3. The chain couples TRBV7-2 to TRBJ1-2, with D possibly being TRBD1 (5 bases). Germline V gives CDR1 SGHTA, CDR2 FQGNSA. This CDR3 has 13 residues. V was clipped by 0 bases and J by 5 bases, with 7 bases between them. The CDR3 region has the DNA TGTGCCAGCAGCTTAGCAGGGGTTTATGGCTACACCTTC. This gives the protein CASSLAGVYGYTF.

This clone was seen a handful of times. This rearrangement joins TRBV27 to TRBJ1-4; TRBD1 aligns across 8 bases. The CDR3 is 14 residues long. CDR1 MNHEY and CDR2 SMNVEV come from the germline V gene (reference sequence). V was clipped by 2 bases and J by 8 bases; unmatched bases: 4. The CDR3 protein is CASSLQGAGEKLFF. CDR3 coding DNA: TGTGCCAGCAGTTTACAGGGGGCCGGGGAAAAACTGTTTTTT.

The chain uses TRBV5-1 and TRBJ2-1; weak D call: TRBD2 (6 bases). Germline lookup yields CDR1 SGHRS and CDR2 YFSETQ. The CDR3 extends over 15 amino acids. V lost 0 bases to trimming and J lost 2 bases, with 9 bases between them. CDR3 bases: TGCGCCAGCAGCTTGGTTAGCGGCACCTACAATGAGCAGTTCTTC. This translates into CASSLVSGTYNEQFF.

This clone was observed a few times. The rearrangement uses TRBV5-1 and TRBJ1-5, with TRBD1 matching over 8 bases. The CDR3 consists of 15 residues. CDR1 is SGHRS and CDR2 is YFSETQ in the germline V gene. The V gene end was trimmed by 4 bases and the J gene end by 4 bases; junction bases not matched to a gene: 7. CDR3 sequence: CASSAGTGANQPQHF. In DNA, the CDR3 is TGCGCCAGCAGCGCAGGGACAGGCGCTAATCAGCCCCAGCATTTT.

This rearrangement joins TRBV7-2 to TRBJ2-3, with 12 bases identical to TRBD2. This CDR3 is built from 17 residues. Germline lookup yields CDR1 SGHTA and CDR2 FQGNSA. J was trimmed by 5 bases and V by 6 bases; bases with no gene match: 12. The CDR3 spells CASRKAGLAGGRDTQYF. The CDR3 DNA reads TGTGCCAGCAGAAAAGCGGGTCTAGCGGGGGGGCGAGATACGCAGTATTTT.

This clone has a handful of counts. The chain is built from TRBV29-1 and TRBJ2-7, with D hard to call. Germline CDR1 reads SQVTM; CDR2 reads ANQGSEA. Trimming removed 5 bases at V and 2 bases at J, with 7 bases between. CDR3 size: 11 residues. This CDR3 is CSVYSAYEQYF. Here the CDR3 DNA reads TGCAGCGTTTACTCAGCCTACGAGCAGTACTTC.

The chain joins TRBV20-1 to TRBJ1-2, with unresolved D. The CDR3 consists of 10 residues. Trimming cost V 6 bases and J 13 bases, with 15 bases left between them. From germline, CDR1 is DFQATT and CDR2 SNEGSKA (reference sequence). In DNA form, the CDR3 reads TGCAGTGCGTCCGCCGGGTCTGGCACCTTC. This codes for CSASAGSGTF.

The chain employs TRBV5-4 and TRBJ2-1; TRBD2 matches 7 bases. The trim removed 4 bases at V and 4 bases at J, leaving 8 bases unmatched. Germline CDR1 and CDR2: SGHNT and YYREEE (reference sequence). The CDR3 is 15 amino acids. The CDR3 nucleotides are TGTGCCAGCAGCGCCAGTCGGGGGGTTTACAATGAGCAGTTCTTC. Protein: CASSASRGVYNEQFF.

This clone was detected only a few times. V usage is TRBV9 and J usage is TRBJ2-1, with D tentatively TRBD2 (5 bases). Germline V lookup: CDR1 SGDLS, CDR2 YYNGEE. The V and J ends lost 0 bases and 8 bases respectively, with 21 bases between them. The CDR3 is made up of 17 amino acids. CDR3 residues: CASSVGGGSPRAYEQFF. CDR3 sequence (DNA): TGTGCCAGCAGCGTAGGTGGAGGCTCTCCTAGGGCCTATGAGCAGTTCTTC.

The chain is built from TRBV28 and TRBJ2-5; 7 positions agree with TRBD2. The CDR3 is 14 residues long. After removal of 1 base from V and 5 bases from J, the junction contained 4 bases not matched to a gene. The germline V gene encodes CDR1 MDHEN and CDR2 SYDVKM. As DNA, the CDR3 is TGTGCCAGCAGTTTATCCGTGGGAGGGGAGACCCAGTACTTC. Protein sequence: CASSLSVGGETQYF.

This chain joins TRBV29-1 and TRBJ2-5; 9 bases line up with TRBD1. The germline CDR1 and CDR2 sequences are SQVTM and ANQGSEA. This CDR3 has 12 residues. V was pared by 8 bases and J by 4 bases, with 5 bases of the junction left unmatched. The CDR3 is CSTGQGRETQYF. The CDR3 DNA is TGCAGCACCGGACAGGGGAGAGAGACCCAGTACTTC.

V usage is TRBV27 and J usage is TRBJ2-5, with a weak D call TRBD1 (6 bases). The germline V gene has CDR1 MNHEY and CDR2 SMNVEV (reference sequence). V was trimmed by 8 bases and J by 4 bases, leaving 20 bases between them. The length of the CDR3 is 15 residues. The CDR3 DNA sequence: TGTGCCAGCCGCCGAGGTACAGGGATAATAGAGACCCAGTACTTC. Protein sequence: CASRRGTGIIETQYF.

The chain uses TRBV5-6 and TRBJ2-1, with TRBD2 identical over 8 bases. In germline, CDR1 is SGHDT, CDR2 YYEEEE. V shed 4 bases and J 9 bases; nucleotides not matched to a gene: 9. The CDR3 is 14 residues long. The CDR3 reads CASSRRLASGEQFF. For the CDR3, the DNA is TGTGCCAGCAGCAGGCGACTAGCGTCAGGTGAGCAGTTCTTC.

The chain recombines TRBV5-4 with TRBJ2-3; the D gene is possibly TRBD2 (6 bases). CDR1 and CDR2 (germline): SGHNT, YYREEE (reference sequence). This CDR3 contains 16 residues. The V end was cut by 6 bases, the J end by 0 bases, with 17 bases between. CDR3: CASTPRGGSSTDTQYF. CDR3 nucleotides: TGTGCCAGCACCCCGCGAGGAGGGTCTAGCACAGATACGCAGTATTTT. Filled out from reference TRBV5-4 and TRBJ2-3, the complete variable domain reads ETGVTQSPTHLIKTRGQQVTLRCSSQSGHNTVSWYQQALGQGPQFIFQYYREEENGRGNFPPRFSGLQFPNYSSELNVNALELDDSALYLCASTPRGGSSTDTQYFGPGTRLTVL.